The 17 T cell receptor beta chains listed next were all sequenced from one sample in a study of blood T cell repertoires in COVID-19. Using immunoSEQ multiplex PCR, the repertoire was profiled, and TCRdb retains in-frame clones only, with some absent. The table lists over 150,000 clones, about 88% of them singletons. The sequenced material came from peripheral blood. The source is a man aged 40-49 years with active or convalescent COVID-19.

This clone has a handful of counts. This chain uses TRBV19 with TRBJ2-7; D is perhaps TRBD1 (7 bases). The V gene lost 6 bases and the J gene lost 11 bases, with 11 bases spanning the gap. The CDR3 consists of 10 residues. Per the germline V gene, CDR1 is LNHDA and CDR2 is SQIVND (reference sequence). The CDR3 protein is CASSRGDEYF. The CDR3 DNA follows: TGTGCCAGTAGCAGGGGGGATGAGTACTTC.

This rearrangement joins TRBV6-6 to TRBJ1-4; a possible D gene is TRBD1 (5 bases). This CDR3 region has 15 residues. V was cut by 6 bases and J by 7 bases, with 18 bases left in between. Germline V gives CDR1 MNHNY, CDR2 SVGAGI (reference sequence). The CDR3: CASSPGGVWSEKLFF. CDR3 nucleotides: TGTGCCAGCAGCCCGGGGGGGGTTTGGTCTGAAAAACTGTTTTTT.

This clone was observed a single time. V is TRBV7-2 and J is TRBJ2-3, with TRBD1 matching over 7 bases. With 5 bases clipped from V and 2 bases from J, the junction kept 7 bases outside the gene matches. The length of the CDR3 is 15 residues. Germline V CDR1 and CDR2: SGHTA, FQGNSA. The CDR3 coding sequence is TGTGCCAGCAGCACCTCCGGGACAGACACAGATACGCAGTATTTT. Translating it yields CASSTSGTDTDTQYF.

The CDR3 bases are TGTGCCAGCAGTGAGTGGGCGAACACTAATGAAAAACTGTTTTTT. Its protein is CASSEWANTNEKLFF. The rearrangement uses TRBV6-1 and TRBJ1-4; no definite D call. CDR3 size: 15 residues. Germline loops: CDR1 MNHNS, CDR2 SASEGT. Trimming cost V 3 bases and J 2 bases, with 10 bases left between them.

The J gene is TRBJ2-7, the V gene TRBV7-9; perhaps TRBD1 as D (6 bases). The V gene's germline CDR1 is SEHNR and CDR2 FQNEAQ (reference sequence). Trimming took 3 bases from V and 2 from J, leaving 11 bases between them. CDR3 size: 14 residues. CDR3 residues: CASSFQGSPYEQYF. The CDR3 DNA sequence: TGTGCCAGCAGCTTTCAGGGGTCCCCCTACGAGCAGTACTTC.

The table lists this clone with a few counts. The chain employs TRBV4-2 and TRBJ1-1; D is perhaps TRBD1 (6 bases). Germline assignment: CDR1 LGHNA and CDR2 YNFKEQ. V lost 1 base and J 6 bases, leaving 9 bases between the germline ends. The CDR3 runs 13 residues. The CDR3 DNA follows: TGTGCCAGCAGCCAAGGGCAGGGGCCTGAAGCTTTCTTT. This gives the protein CASSQGQGPEAFF.

This clone has only one observation. The rearrangement uses TRBV7-2 and TRBJ1-4; D uncertain. Germline CDR1 and CDR2: SGHTA and FQGNSA. There are 13 residues in the CDR3. V gave up 4 bases and J gave up 11 bases, with 14 bases separating them. The CDR3 region is CASSSDVQVKLFF. CDR3 nucleotides: TGTGCCAGCAGCTCAGATGTTCAAGTTAAACTGTTTTTT.

A few counts support this clone. This chain uses TRBV30 with TRBJ1-5; tentative D call: TRBD1 (6 bases). The CDR3 sequence is 18 residues long. The germline V gene has CDR1 GTSNPN and CDR2 SVGIG (reference sequence). V lost 1 base to trimming and J lost 4 bases, with 23 bases between them. The DNA of the CDR3 is TGTGCCTGGAGTGGAAGGTCGGATGGGGGGGCGAGGAATCAGCCCCAGCATTTT. This sequence encodes CAWSGRSDGGARNQPQHF.

The chain is built from TRBV29-1 and TRBJ1-2, with 9 bases aligning to TRBD1. The J segment lost 3 bases and the V segment lost 7 bases, leaving 9 bases of the junction unmatched. The CDR3 spans 14 residues. Germline V gene data show CDR1 as SQVTM and CDR2 as ANQGSEA. CDR3 DNA: TGCAGCGCCGCCGGGACAGGGTTCGACTATGGCTACACCTTC. It codes for CSAAGTGFDYGYTF.

This clone was seen at least ten times. V is TRBV4-1 and J is TRBJ1-5, with D perhaps TRBD1 (5 bases). The germline CDR1 and CDR2 sequences are MGHRA and YSYEKL. This CDR3 has 16 amino acids. Trimming took 1 base from V and 2 from J, leaving 12 bases between them. CDR3: CASSQGQGWGNQPQHF. In DNA form, the CDR3 reads TGCGCCAGCAGCCAAGGTCAGGGTTGGGGCAATCAGCCCCAGCATTTT.

The J gene is TRBJ1-5, the V gene TRBV6-5, with D unresolved. Germline loops: CDR1 MNHEY, CDR2 SVGAGI. Trimming pared 8 bases from V and 3 bases from J, leaving 8 bases between. The CDR3 is 12 amino acids. The CDR3 bases are TGTGCCAGCGGGGAGCCCAATCAGCCCCAGCATTTT. This codes for CASGEPNQPQHF.

The chain employs TRBV12-5 and TRBJ1-5; D not resolved. Per germline, CDR1 LGHNT and CDR2 FRNRAP. Trimming cost V 3 bases and J 9 bases, with 9 bases left between them. The CDR3 consists of 12 residues. CDR3 in DNA: TGTGCTAGTGGTTTTATGGAGATGCCCCAGCATTTT. Protein: CASGFMEMPQHF. The full variable domain, with the rest looked up from reference TRBV12-5 and TRBJ1-5, is DARVTQTPRHKVTEMGQEVTMRCQPILGHNTVFWYRQTMMQGLELLAYFRNRAPLDDSGMPKDRFSAEMPDATLATLKIQPSEPRDSAVYFCASGFMEMPQHFGDGTRLSIL.

The rearrangement uses TRBV28 and TRBJ2-2; TRBD1 matches at 9 bases. From germline, CDR1 is MDHEN and CDR2 SYDVKM. The CDR3 is 16 amino acids. The V gene end was trimmed by 3 bases and the J gene end by 1 base; junction bases not matched to a gene: 3. The CDR3 loop reads CASSLLTGGNTGELFF. DNA for the CDR3: TGTGCCAGCAGTTTGTTGACAGGGGGGAACACCGGGGAGCTGTTTTTT.

The CDR3 here is CASSTTNRGLNEKLFF. The CDR3 DNA sequence: TGTGCCAGTAGTACGACAAACAGGGGGCTGAATGAAAAACTGTTTTTT. The chain carries TRBV19 and TRBJ1-4; TRBD1 agrees at 9 bases. V lost 4 bases, J lost 5 bases, and 8 bases stayed unmatched. Germline lookup yields CDR1 LNHDA and CDR2 SQIVND (reference sequence). CDR3 size: 16 residues.

This clone appeared once. The J gene is TRBJ2-3, the V gene TRBV4-2; TRBD2 matches 7 bases. CDR1 and CDR2 from the germline V gene are LGHNA and YNFKEQ. J lost 8 bases, V lost 3 bases, and 5 bases had no gene match. The CDR3 runs to 13 residues. CDR3 protein: CASSQRGEGTQYF. DNA for the CDR3: TGTGCCAGCAGCCAGCGCGGGGAGGGTACGCAGTATTTT.

The chain uses TRBV2 and TRBJ1-2; 8 bases align to TRBD1. CDR3 length: 16 amino acids. CDR1 SNHLY and CDR2 FYNNEI come from the germline V gene. With 2 bases clipped from V and 0 bases from J, the junction kept 5 bases outside the gene matches. The CDR3 nucleotides are TGTGCCAGCAGTGAACTCCAGGGGGCCGCTAACTATGGCTACACCTTC. It specifies CASSELQGAANYGYTF.

This clone was detected a few times. The genes are TRBV5-4 and TRBJ1-1; the match to TRBD1 covers 9 bases. The CDR3 consists of 13 residues. The germline V gene has CDR1 SGHNT and CDR2 YYREEE (reference sequence). V lost 4 bases and J lost 5; bases outside the gene matches: 3. The CDR3 loop reads CASSPGQGTEAFF. The CDR3 bases are TGTGCCAGCAGCCCGGGACAGGGAACTGAAGCTTTCTTT.